This T cell receptor beta chain was recorded in a study of cytomegalovirus exposure and HLA in healthy donors (dated by TCRdb to about 2017). Some background on the complete study: An earlier analysis of 587 of the donors reported approximately 280 Gb of sequence data and 90 million to 120 million unique TCR beta sequences obtained from roughly 180 million T cells. Donor age, sex, ethnicity and CMV serostatus were collected together with the repertoire data. To study patterns of TCR occurrence, a later analysis re-analyzed previously published TCR beta repertoires from around 670 donors and added high-resolution HLA genotyping. Around 330 gigabases of sequencing data and 91 million or so unique TCR sequences made up an early release that covered over 550 HLA-typed donors. A later genetic analysis took genome-wide SNP genotypes for 398 of the 666 donors and used that subset as a discovery cohort. The number of typed donors differed by locus: about 620-640 for A, B, C, DRB1 and DQB1; some 540 for DQA1; over 600 for DPA1; and some 450 for DPB1. Among about 390 genotyped donors of the cohort, an average of about 240,000 unique TCR beta nucleotide sequences were sequenced per donor, around 18% of them non-productive. High-throughput TCR immunosequencing, statistical association of individual TCRs with disease status, and machine learning were combined to predict cytomegalovirus infection status. The study profiled the T cell repertoires of around 700 subjects by immunosequencing and related them to cytomegalovirus serostatus. HLA typing included class I and class II loci at four-digit resolution. A separate validation cohort of 100 to 150 different subjects was used in addition to the roughly 670-subject first cohort. Of the 300 to 450 genotyped donors, 65% to 90% fell in the genetic ancestry cluster associated with self-reported Caucasian donors. The study was designed to test whether signatures of past pathogen exposure could be identified by cataloging public T cell receptors. An earlier analysis of 587 of the donors used high-throughput TCR beta sequencing to judge whether each TCR beta V gene segment behaved as functional or pseudogenic. Every discovery cohort repertoire had been produced on one sequencing platform. Rather than using new phenotypic data, the later analysis identified candidate immune exposures from TCR beta sequences and from how often those sequences occurred across donors. About five DR-DQ haplotypes were treated as single units for association and clustering because of strong linkage in the cohort. Broad study findings and their caveats: According to the authors, the approach could potentially be generalized to other disease states and immunological phenotypes. This cohort had only TCR beta chains sequenced, and the lack of alpha or paired-chain data limited which features could be detected. Compared with the roughly 700-donor mean, donors in an Asian-associated ancestry cluster had fewer N-insertions in productive TCRs, according to a later genetic analysis. Because some donors lacked HLA typing at each locus, the association tests relied only on the typed subset. In vitro tests confirmed that a few of the cytomegalovirus-associated TCR beta chains recognize cytomegalovirus antigens. Correlated functional status among segregating V segments might be attributable to linkage disequilibrium, but an unknown experimental factor could not be ruled out. When HLA alleles, especially DR and DQ, strongly co-occurred, TCR associations were difficult to assign to individual alleles. A total of 164 TCR beta chains were listed by the study as associated with cytomegalovirus. The only immune exposure information available for the cohort was CMV serostatus. The classifier was reported to diagnose cytomegalovirus status with high specificity and sensitivity in both the original cohort and the validation cohort. V-gene and J-gene trimming of TCR beta chains was associated with a missense DCLRE1C variant in a later genetic analysis, and the association was replicated in an independent cohort. Broadly in line with IMGT annotations, most TCR beta V segments showed up in productive rearrangements about 87% or about 30% of the time in an earlier analysis of approximately 640 of the donors. At a false discovery rate of 0.05, a later analysis linked about 16,000 TCR beta sequences to specific HLA alleles. In a later analysis, HLA-associated TCR beta chains were found to be more clonally expanded and to have lower generation probabilities than equally common non-associated chains. Seventeen rarely observed V segments, including chromosome 9 orphons, were excluded from the earlier analysis of several hundred of the donors because counts were too low. A later analysis found that most CMV-associated TCR beta chains appeared HLA-restricted, with HLA associations seemingly driven largely by CMV exposure. While some public TCRs were present in many individuals, most TCR sequences turned up only very rarely across donors. In a later analysis, TCR association rates were found to vary across HLA loci, with the most associated TCRs seen for DRB1 alleles and the fewest for HLA-C alleles. A later analysis reported that several top co-occurrence clusters appeared linked to parvovirus B19, influenza, CMV and Epstein-Barr virus. The presence/absence analyses assumed that sequencing depth was roughly uniform across donors, and that assumption may not be true. Some IMGT-functional V segments, including TRBV6-2 and TRBV6-3, could not be distinguished by the 87-base-pair reads and were therefore excluded. A cluster of highly shared sequence variants was judged likely to represent a technical artifact of the sequencing pipeline. A further reported finding was that TCR beta sequences accurately predicted the HLA-A and HLA-B alleles for most subjects in the first cohort.

Library construction relied on the immunoSEQ multiplex PCR assay. For the multiplex PCR, a mixture combining 60 forward primers for TCR Vbeta segments and 13 reverse primers for TCR Jbeta segments was used. A multiplex PCR assay on genomic DNA amplified the CDR3 region of rearranged TCR beta genes. On the Illumina HiSeq System, the amplified TCR beta libraries were sequenced as 87-base-pair reads. The paper's processing steps were these. Across the 640 or so repertoires, a later analysis counted approximately 75 million unique TCR beta chains, around 11 million of which were shared by at least two donors. Raw reads were error-corrected and collapsed into unique sequences by a nearest-neighbor algorithm in which closely related sequences were merged to remove PCR and sequencing errors. V, D and J gene segments were assigned by aligning CDR3 sequences to IMGT reference sequences. For a sequence to be retained, a match of at least six nucleotides to both a V gene segment and a J gene segment was required. Rearrangements were classified as productive when the CDR3 lacked stop codons and remained in frame with V and J, and all other rearrangements were classified as non-productive. Following IMGT convention, CDR3 was defined as the stretch from the second conserved V-encoded cysteine to the conserved J-encoded phenylalanine. The earlier analysis of 500 to 600 of the donors excluded sequences that lacked an unambiguous match to a single V gene segment. An earlier analysis of several hundred of the donors called V segments functional above 56.7% productive rearrangements and segregating when the between-donor standard deviation exceeded 5%. To diagnose cytomegalovirus status from the catalog of TCR beta chain sequences, a statistical classification framework was built. In a later analysis, TCR nucleotide sequences were compared against IMGT/GENE-DB human TR gene sequences so that V and J genes could be assigned. The TCRdist pipeline was used in a later analysis to assign CDR3 sequences and most-parsimonious VDJ recombination scenarios. A later analysis defined each TCR beta chain by its CDR3 amino acid sequence plus V-gene family, and excluded reads lacking a unique V-gene family. In a later analysis, approximately 640 highly shared, low-generation-probability nucleotide sequences were removed to address suspected cross-contamination and a sequencing artifact. For each public chain, a later analysis derived a clonal expansion index from normalized ranks of inferred template counts within each repertoire. In a later analysis, generation probabilities were computed with a VDJ recombination model fitted to out-of-frame rearrangements, and the resulting probabilities were checked against IGoR. In a later analysis, hypergeometric tests were used to score TCR-TCR, TCR-HLA and TCR-CMV co-occurrence, with a repertoire-size bias correction applied to TCR pairs. False discovery rates were estimated in a later analysis by permuting HLA or CMV assignments 20 times. In a later analysis, co-occurring TCRs were grouped with DBSCAN, and TCRdist sequence similarity was added when clustering was performed within HLA-allele-positive subsets. Repertoires with fewer than 30,000 or more than 120,000 public chains were left out of co-occurrence clustering, as were roughly five repertoires with anomalous nucleotide sharing. TCRdb re-hosts the immuneACCESS table, in-frame sequences only. Its copies lack some clones; in the studies checked, an unresolved V gene accounts for under half of them, and the cause for the rest is not known. The V and J calls and clone size come from that table; D and trimming were worked out from the DNA. The sample includes 100,000 to 130,000 clones, with approximately 80% observed a single time. The ten largest clones represent roughly 3.9% of the sample.

In total, more than 500 healthy bone marrow donors made up the cohort. Cohort members were all nominally healthy when sampled, although unrecorded immune exposures were likely present. The donor was CMV seronegative and was included in the group of 352 seronegative cohort members. Each donor provided a peripheral blood sample, and peripheral blood mononuclear cells were used for TCR beta sequencing. Genomic DNA was extracted from the blood cell samples with the Qiagen DNeasy Blood Extraction Kit. A remark on this clone: Its antigen remains undetermined. Base quality data are lacking; no much larger clone is found one base away.

Counted from cysteine to phenylalanine, this CDR3 has 14 amino acids. Only CDR3 DNA is held: 42 bases, read in frame from base 1. Per the germline V gene, MNHEY is the CDR1 and SVGAGI is the CDR2. Trimming accounts for 5 bases at V and 0 bases at J, while the number of junction bases matched to no gene is 3. Here the chain combines TRBV6-5 and TRBJ1-2; 7 bases in the junction line up with TRBD1. Sequenced sample: PBMCs. The source is a male donor in good health and CMV-seronegative. The bases are TGTGCCAGCAGTGAAACAGGGGCTAACTATGGCTACACCTTC. Its translation is CASSETGANYGYTF.